The clone carrying this TCR beta chain was counted a single time. Its cognate antigen is unknown. One junction end does not reproduce the germline sequence, and a read error may be involved. Other DNA sequences from this sample encode an identical CDR3 as well. The sample comes from a study of CD8+ T cells in alopecia areata. Study summary: A 6-month period off drug followed tofacitinib, which lasted 6 to 18 months.

Study-wide findings and caveats: Having just one nonresponder leaves the connection between baseline CD8+ expansion and response unresolved. Especially in alopecia totalis/universalis, lesional scalp showed greater clonality than normal scalp did.

The germline V gene encodes CDR1 MNHEY and CDR2 SVGAGI. This CDR3 is built from 12 residues. Treatment described: oral pan-JAK inhibitor, 5-10 mg twice daily. Peripheral blood, together with lesional scalp punch biopsies, was collected from alopecia areata patients. The authors extracted RNA and reverse transcribed it into cDNA as the sequencing template. Libraries were prepared by immunoSEQ multiplex PCR; TCRdb keeps only in-frame clonotypes and omits some of them. The data contain around 13,000 clones, approximately 67% of them singletons. This chain connects TRBV6-5 to TRBJ1-2; D gene unclear. This TCR was recovered from a human donor with alopecia areata. This specimen consisted of skin, obtained at week 4, from a patient treated with tofacitinib. CDR3 residues: CASSNSPGGYTF. DNA for the CDR3: TGTGCCAGCAGTAACTCACCGGGGGGCTACACCTTC.